This is a list of T cell receptor beta chains from one sample in a study of control samples from healthy donors and cancer patients. TCRdb keeps only in-frame clones here, not all; method: immunoSEQ multiplex PCR. The profile covers tens of thousands of clones, with approximately 93% appearing a single time and 23% taken by the ten largest. Source material: PBMCs. The receptors here all came from a woman between 50 and 59 years old with head and neck cancer. CDR3s include the opening cysteine and the closing phenylalanine or tryptophan. D genes are given only for firm matches. Clone size is given for some rows only: seen once, a few or many times, or a class if the clone is expanded.

J: TRBJ2-1; size: -; V: TRBV2; D: -; CDR3: CASSPPRERGPYNEQFF; DNA: TGTGCCAGCAGTCCCCCCAGGGAGAGGGGACCCTACAATGAGCAGTTCTTC
J: TRBJ2-6; size: -; V: TRBV6-1; D: -; CDR3: CASSEGGAGANVLTF; DNA: TGTGCCAGCAGTGAAGGGGGGGCCGGGGCCAACGTCCTGACTTTC
J: TRBJ1-2; size: -; V: TRBV9; D: -; CDR3: CASSVGLPSNYGYTF; DNA: TGTGCCAGCAGCGTAGGACTACCTTCTAACTATGGCTACACCTTC
J: TRBJ2-7; size: once; V: TRBV9; D: -; CDR3: CASSPWDMKTEQYF; DNA: TGTGCCAGCAGCCCATGGGACATGAAGACCGAGCAGTACTTC
J: TRBJ2-3; size: -; V: TRBV6-2/TRBV6-3; D: -; CDR3: CASSAAELSGTSISDTQYF; DNA: TGTGCCAGCAGTGCGGCAGAACTATCCGGGACAAGTATATCGGATACGCAGTATTTT
J: TRBJ2-3; size: -; V: TRBV28; D: -; CDR3: CASRGLQYTDTQYF; DNA: TGTGCCAGCAGGGGACTGCAGTACACAGATACGCAGTATTTT
J: TRBJ1-1; size: -; V: TRBV28; D: -; CDR3: CASSLYQNTEAFF; DNA: TGTGCCAGCAGTTTATATCAGAACACTGAAGCTTTCTTT
J: TRBJ2-2; size: -; V: TRBV5-4; D: -; CDR3: CASSGDGIAGELFF; DNA: TGTGCCAGCAGCGGGGACGGGATCGCCGGGGAGCTGTTTTTT
J: TRBJ1-2; size: once; V: TRBV4-1; D: TRBD1; CDR3: CASSSTGGYTF; DNA: TGCGCCAGCAGCTCGACAGGGGGCTACACCTTC
J: TRBJ2-7; size: once; V: TRBV5-8; D: -; CDR3: CASRQGLFYEQYF; DNA: TGTGCCAGCAGACAGGGTCTGTTCTACGAGCAGTACTTC
J: TRBJ2-1; size: -; V: TRBV3-1/TRBV3-2; D: TRBD2; CDR3: CASSLLSGGGSEQFF; DNA: TGTGCCAGCAGCCTTCTCAGTGGCGGGGGTAGTGAGCAGTTCTTC
J: TRBJ2-3; size: once; V: TRBV2; D: -; CDR3: CASTVVGPDTQYF; DNA: TGTGCCAGCACCGTAGTCGGCCCAGATACGCAGTATTTT
J: TRBJ2-1; size: -; V: TRBV30; D: -; CDR3: CAWSSYGPSGEQFF; DNA: TGTGCCTGGAGCTCTTACGGGCCCTCTGGTGAGCAGTTCTTC
J: TRBJ2-2; size: -; V: TRBV6-6; D: -; CDR3: CASSSDLSGTGELFF; DNA: TGTGCCAGCAGTAGCGATTTATCGGGCACCGGGGAGCTGTTTTTT
J: TRBJ2-3; size: -; V: TRBV4-1; D: TRBD1; CDR3: CASSQDIQGKDTQYF; DNA: TGCGCCAGCAGCCAAGATATACAGGGGAAAGATACGCAGTATTTT
J: TRBJ2-3; size: -; V: TRBV7-6; D: TRBD2; CDR3: CASSLLGLAGGITDTQYF; DNA: TGTGCCAGCAGCCTACTGGGACTAGCGGGGGGAATTACAGATACGCAGTATTTT
J: TRBJ2-7; size: -; V: TRBV5-6; D: TRBD1; CDR3: CASSSTLDRNNYEQYF; DNA: TGTGCCAGCAGCTCAACACTGGACAGGAACAACTACGAGCAGTACTTC
J: TRBJ2-7; size: -; V: TRBV5-6; D: TRBD2; CDR3: CASSLAFGLAGAGEQYF; DNA: TGTGCCAGCAGCTTGGCCTTTGGACTAGCGGGAGCAGGCGAGCAGTACTTC
J: TRBJ2-1; size: -; V: TRBV28; D: -; CDR3: CASSLYGGSYNEQFF; DNA: TGTGCCAGCAGTTTATATGGGGGCAGCTACAATGAGCAGTTCTTC
J: TRBJ2-3; size: -; V: TRBV29-1; D: -; CDR3: CSAKAGSSTDTQYF; DNA: TGCAGCGCAAAAGCCGGGTCAAGCACAGATACGCAGTATTTT
J: TRBJ2-3; size: -; V: TRBV9; D: -; CDR3: CASSVVDSTDTQYF; DNA: TGTGCCAGCAGCGTAGTGGACAGCACAGATACGCAGTATTTT
J: TRBJ2-1; size: -; V: TRBV2; D: -; CDR3: CASRVTVSYNEQFF; DNA: TGTGCCAGCAGGGTGACAGTCTCCTACAATGAGCAGTTCTTC
J: TRBJ2-7; size: -; V: TRBV27; D: -; CDR3: CASSFRGIYEQYF; DNA: TGTGCCAGCAGTTTCCGCGGGATCTACGAGCAGTACTTC
J: TRBJ2-3; size: once; V: TRBV29-1; D: TRBD2; CDR3: CSVVTSGAPDTQYF; DNA: TGCAGCGTTGTGACTAGCGGGGCCCCAGATACGCAGTATTTT
J: TRBJ1-2; size: once; V: TRBV30; D: -; CDR3: CAWSPTRRDYGYTF; DNA: TGTGCCTGGAGTCCTACCAGACGCGACTATGGCTACACCTTC
J: TRBJ1-1; size: -; V: TRBV28; D: -; CDR3: CASPGSGALNTEAFF; DNA: TGTGCCAGCCCCGGGTCGGGGGCCTTGAACACTGAAGCTTTCTTT
J: TRBJ1-4; size: -; V: TRBV7-9; D: TRBD1; CDR3: CASSLRQGEGEKLFF; DNA: TGTGCCAGCAGCCTCAGACAGGGGGAGGGCGAAAAACTGTTTTTT
J: TRBJ2-6; size: -; V: TRBV18; D: -; CDR3: CASSPLIQLGTRGSGANVLTF; DNA: TGTGCCAGCTCACCACTAATCCAGCTGGGGACCCGGGGCTCTGGGGCCAACGTCCTGACTTTC
J: TRBJ1-2; size: -; V: TRBV6-5; D: -; CDR3: CASTSPDRNYGYTF; DNA: TGTGCCAGCACTTCCCCAGACAGGAACTATGGCTACACCTTC
J: TRBJ2-2; size: -; V: TRBV7-2; D: -; CDR3: CASSLAGDTGELFF; DNA: TGTGCCAGCAGCTTAGCAGGGGACACCGGGGAGCTGTTTTTT
J: TRBJ1-5; size: -; V: TRBV19; D: -; CDR3: CASSIGATGINQPQHF; DNA: TGTGCCAGTAGTATCGGGGCGACAGGAATCAATCAGCCCCAGCATTTT
J: TRBJ1-1; size: -; V: TRBV19; D: -; CDR3: CASSVVMNTEAFF; DNA: TGTGCCAGTAGTGTGGTGATGAACACTGAAGCTTTCTTT
J: TRBJ2-7; size: -; V: TRBV28; D: TRBD1; CDR3: CASSSPGGAVNEQYF; DNA: TGTGCCAGCAGTTCCCCAGGGGGCGCAGTCAACGAGCAGTACTTC
J: TRBJ1-6; size: -; V: TRBV6-6; D: -; CDR3: CASSASEYNSPLHF; DNA: TGTGCCAGCAGTGCGTCAGAGTATAATTCACCCCTCCACTTT
J: TRBJ2-2; size: -; V: TRBV7-2; D: TRBD1; CDR3: CASSSDRDRANTGELFF; DNA: TGTGCCAGCAGCTCAGACCGGGACAGGGCGAACACCGGGGAGCTGTTTTTT
J: TRBJ2-2; size: -; V: TRBV18; D: -; CDR3: CASSSRLGADTGELFF; DNA: TGTGCCAGCTCATCCCGCCTCGGGGCGGACACCGGGGAGCTGTTTTTT
J: TRBJ2-7; size: -; V: TRBV5-6; D: -; CDR3: CASSLATAGYEQYF; DNA: TGTGCCAGCAGCTTGGCCACAGCAGGCTACGAGCAGTACTTC
J: TRBJ1-1; size: -; V: TRBV2; D: -; CDR3: CASSDETHTEAFF; DNA: TGTGCCAGCAGTGACGAAACGCATACTGAAGCTTTCTTT
J: TRBJ2-2; size: -; V: TRBV6-5; D: -; CDR3: CASSQGLTGELFF; DNA: TGTGCCAGCAGCCAAGGGCTCACCGGGGAGCTGTTTTTT